The 30 T cell receptor beta chains listed next were all sequenced from one sample in a study of blood T cell repertoires in COVID-19. Sequenced by immunoSEQ multiplex PCR; TCRdb stores in-frame clones only, minus some. Here the sample spans 150,000 to 200,000 clones, more than 75% being singletons. The sequencing sample was made of PBMCs or T cells enriched from blood (not recorded which). The source of these receptors is a woman aged 50 to 65 with acute COVID-19.

The chain employs TRBV7-2 and TRBJ1-2, with D perhaps TRBD1 (5 bases). Germline loops: CDR1 SGHTA, CDR2 FQGNSA. The V gene lost 1 base and the J gene lost 6 bases, with 15 bases spanning the gap. This CDR3 has 15 residues. CDR3 nucleotides: TGTGCCAGCAGCTTAGAGTCTTGGGGGGATAATGGCTACACCTTC. Its translation: CASSLESWGDNGYTF.

V gene TRBV7-2 combines with J gene TRBJ1-1; 11 bases are shared with TRBD1. Germline CDR1 is SGHTA and CDR2 is FQGNSA. This CDR3 contains 17 residues. Trimming took 4 bases from V and 6 from J; bases not matched to a gene: 13. CDR3 in DNA: TGTGCCAGCAGCTCCCCTCCCGGACAGGGGGCGCGGGCTGAAGCTTTCTTT. This sequence encodes CASSSPPGQGARAEAFF.

This clone was found a few times. The chain combines TRBV7-9 with TRBJ2-2; 11 bases line up with TRBD2. The germline gives CDR1 SEHNR, CDR2 FQNEAQ (reference sequence). The CDR3 consists of 17 residues. V gave up 4 bases and J gave up 7 bases; unmatched junction bases: 11. The CDR3 nucleotides are TGTGCCAGCAGCTCCTCACTAGCGGGGGCCTCAATCGGGGAGCTGTTTTTT. Translating it yields CASSSSLAGASIGELFF.

The genes are TRBV7-3 and TRBJ1-1, with D possibly TRBD1 on 5 matching bases. This CDR3 is built from 13 residues. From germline, CDR1 is SGHTA and CDR2 FQGTGA. Trimming removed 6 bases from V and 11 bases from J, with 19 bases in between. In DNA form, the CDR3 reads TGTGCCAGCAGTTTAGGAGGCGCGCGGGGGGCTTTCTTT. Protein: CASSLGGARGAFF. The entire variable domain, with the rest obtained from reference TRBV7-3 and TRBJ1-1, is as follows: GAGVSQTPSNKVTEKGKYVELRCDPISGHTALYWYRQSLGQGPEFLIYFQGTGAADDSGLPNDRFFAVRPEGSVSTLKIQRTERGDSAVYLCASSLGGARGAFFGQGTRLTVV.

The genes are TRBV12-3 or TRBV12-4 and TRBJ2-1; D is uncertain. Trimming shortened V by 5 bases and J by 10 bases, and 12 bases separated the two germline ends. The CDR3 sequence is 12 residues long. The CDR3 DNA reads TGTGCCAGCAGTGTCCCCTCTCAGGAGCAGTTCTTC. As protein: CASSVPSQEQFF.

This clone was detected a few times. V usage is TRBV24-1 and J usage is TRBJ2-5, with 9 bases lining up with TRBD2. The CDR3 length is 16 residues. Unmatched junction bases numbered 3, after V lost 0 bases and J lost 2 bases. Germline loops: CDR1 KGHDR, CDR2 SFDVKD. CDR3 sequence: CATSDLASGAQETQYF. The CDR3 DNA is TGTGCCACCAGTGATTTGGCTAGCGGGGCTCAAGAGACCCAGTACTTC.

The chain combines TRBV19 with TRBJ2-3; 8 bases match TRBD1. V lost 7 bases and J lost 2; bases outside the gene matches: 2. The CDR3 has 13 amino acids. CDR1 is LNHDA and CDR2 is SQIVND in the germline V gene (reference sequence). The CDR3, as DNA: TGTGCCAGTACCAGGGGGCCCACAGATACGCAGTATTTT. Protein: CASTRGPTDTQYF.

The chain recombines TRBV28 with TRBJ2-3; 9 nucleotides match TRBD2. J was trimmed by 2 bases and V by 1 base; bases with no gene match: 4. Germline CDR1 reads MDHEN; CDR2 reads SYDVKM. CDR3 size: 16 residues. CDR3 sequence reads: CASSLFAGGSTDTQYF. The CDR3 nucleotides read TGTGCCAGCAGTTTATTCGCGGGGGGGTCCACAGATACGCAGTATTTT.

V is TRBV28 and J is TRBJ2-5, with 10 positions matching TRBD1. Germline loops: CDR1 MDHEN, CDR2 SYDVKM. This CDR3 has 15 amino acids. With 5 bases clipped from V and 3 bases from J, the junction kept 6 bases outside the gene matches. The CDR3: CASSGTTGGEETQYF. In DNA, the CDR3 is TGTGCCAGCAGTGGAACGACAGGGGGCGAAGAGACCCAGTACTTC.

This clone has only a few counts. This chain joins TRBV27 and TRBJ2-2, with a tentative D call TRBD2 (5 bases). The V end was cut by 6 bases, the J end by 1 base, with 21 bases between. Germline V gene sequence: CDR1 MNHEY, CDR2 SMNVEV (reference sequence). The CDR3 extends over 18 amino acids. The CDR3, as DNA: TGTGCCAGCAGCCGGGGTCGATGGGGAACGAAGAACACCGGGGAGCTGTTTTTT. This encodes CASSRGRWGTKNTGELFF.

This clone showed up just a few times. The V call is TRBV5-1, the J call TRBJ1-2; 7 bases match TRBD1. Germline V gene lookup returns CDR1 SGHRS and CDR2 YFSETQ. The CDR3 length is 14 residues. Germline trimming cut 4 bases from V and 3 bases from J; bases unmatched to any gene: 6. The CDR3 protein is CASSTDRPDYGYTF. CDR3 DNA: TGCGCCAGCAGCACGGACAGGCCCGACTATGGCTACACCTTC.

The chain employs TRBV5-1 and TRBJ2-5; 8 bases are a match to TRBD1. From germline, CDR1 is SGHRS and CDR2 YFSETQ. The trim removed 1 base at V and 4 bases at J, leaving 9 bases unmatched. The CDR3 has 16 amino acids. As DNA, the CDR3 is TGCGCCAGCAGCTTGACGAAAACAGGGGGAGGAGAGACCCAGTACTTC. It encodes CASSLTKTGGGETQYF.

This clone has only one observation. The chain joins TRBV4-3 to TRBJ1-4, with D perhaps matching TRBD1 (6 bases). Trimming took off 0 bases at V and 2 bases at J, with 22 bases between the two ends. The length of the CDR3 is 20 residues. Looked up from germline, CDR1 is LGHNA and CDR2 is YSLEER. The CDR3 spells CASSQEVNRVGLRTNEKLFF. CDR3 in DNA: TGCGCCAGCAGCCAAGAGGTTAACAGGGTAGGACTTCGGACTAATGAAAAACTGTTTTTT.

This sequence joins TRBV7-2 and TRBJ2-7; 10 nucleotides align to TRBD2. V shed 1 base, J shed 4 bases, and the junction held 10 bases outside the gene matches. This CDR3 has 17 residues. The germline gives CDR1 SGHTA, CDR2 FQGNSA. The CDR3 loop reads CASSLEAVAGGLYEQYV. The CDR3 DNA sequence: TGTGCCAGCAGCTTAGAAGCGGTAGCGGGGGGACTGTACGAGCAGTACGTC.

This chain joins TRBV28 and TRBJ2-5, with 10 bases aligning to TRBD1. V lost 3 bases to trimming and J lost 0 bases; unmatched junction nucleotides: 1. Germline-derived CDR1 and CDR2 are MDHEN and SYDVKM. This CDR3 comprises 15 residues. CDR3 protein: CASSLTGGYQETQYF. CDR3 in DNA: TGTGCCAGCAGTTTGACAGGGGGCTACCAAGAGACCCAGTACTTC.

This clone was observed a handful of times. The rearrangement joins TRBV5-1 to TRBJ2-2; 8 nucleotides line up with TRBD1. V gave up 7 bases and J gave up 6 bases; unmatched junction bases: 14. CDR3 length: 16 amino acids. Germline V lookup: CDR1 SGHRS, CDR2 YFSETQ. The DNA for the CDR3 is TGCGCCAGCGGATCTCCAGGGGGCGAGTTGGCCGGGGAGCTGTTTTTT. It codes for CASGSPGGELAGELFF.

The chain carries TRBV12-3 or TRBV12-4 and TRBJ2-7; perhaps TRBD1 as D (5 bases). V dropped 4 bases and J dropped 6 bases, with 13 bases sitting between them. The CDR3 consists of 13 residues. For the CDR3, the DNA is TGTGCCAGCAGTTCCGGACACCTCTTCGAGCAGTACGTC. Translated: CASSSGHLFEQYV.

This clone was picked up one time. The chain combines TRBV5-4 with TRBJ2-2, with 10 bases lining up with TRBD1. Unmatched junction bases numbered 5, after V lost 2 bases and J lost 4 bases. Germline CDR1 reads SGHNT; CDR2 reads YYREEE (reference sequence). The CDR3 is 16 residues long. Here the CDR3 reads CASSFGTGVLTGELFF. The DNA of the CDR3 is TGTGCCAGCAGCTTTGGGACAGGGGTCCTCACCGGGGAGCTGTTTTTT.

The rearrangement links TRBV6-5 to TRBJ1-6; 7 bases fit TRBD1. The CDR3 consists of 15 residues. V shed 0 bases and J 9 bases; nucleotides not matched to a gene: 5. The germline V gene encodes CDR1 MNHEY and CDR2 SVGAGI. This chain's CDR3 is CASSYSQGVGSPLHF. The CDR3 DNA sequence: TGTGCCAGCAGTTACTCGCAGGGGGTGGGTTCACCCCTCCACTTT.

With regard to this clone: The sample contains more than one DNA sequence encoding this CDR3. The V gene is TRBV7-8, the J gene TRBJ2-1; TRBD2 agrees at 11 bases. The CDR3 totals 14 residues. With 3 bases clipped from V and 6 bases from J, the junction kept 1 base outside the gene matches. The germline gives CDR1 SGHVS, CDR2 FQNEAQ. CDR3 amino acids: CASSFSGGANEQFF. The CDR3 DNA is TGTGCCAGCAGCTTTAGCGGGGGGGCCAATGAGCAGTTCTTC.

This clone has a handful of counts. The chain joins TRBV9 to TRBJ2-5, with 11 bases that match TRBD2. The germline V gene has CDR1 SGDLS and CDR2 YYNGEE. This CDR3 region has 15 residues. The ends lost 2 bases at V and 1 base at J; junction bases unmatched: 1. The CDR3 sequence: CASSVSGGAQETQYF. The DNA of the CDR3 is TGTGCCAGCAGCGTTAGCGGGGGGGCCCAAGAGACCCAGTACTTC.

The V gene is TRBV5-1, the J gene TRBJ2-5; no definite D call. V dropped 5 bases and J dropped 3 bases, with 14 bases sitting between them. CDR1 is SGHRS and CDR2 is YFSETQ in the germline V gene. The CDR3 has 14 residues. CDR3 DNA sequence: TGCGCCAGCAGGGTCCTCGAGAAAGAAGAGACCCAGTACTTC. Protein product: CASRVLEKEETQYF.

This chain connects TRBV7-9 to TRBJ1-5; tentative D call: TRBD1 (5 bases). This CDR3 is built from 14 residues. The V end lost 7 bases, the J end lost 7 bases, and 17 bases lay between the germline ends. The germline CDR1 and CDR2 sequences are SEHNR and FQNEAQ (reference sequence). The CDR3 reads CASTPSGDGQPQHF. The CDR3 nucleotides are TGTGCCAGCACCCCGTCGGGGGACGGCCAGCCCCAGCATTTT.

The chain uses TRBV11-2 and TRBJ2-3; tentative D call: TRBD2 (5 bases). The V and J ends lost 5 bases and 5 bases respectively, with 20 bases between them. CDR3 length: 16 amino acids. In germline, CDR1 is SGHAT, CDR2 FQNNGV. CDR3 loop: CASSDALFGDRDTQYF. Here the CDR3 DNA reads TGTGCCAGCAGCGATGCCCTTTTCGGGGATAGAGATACGCAGTATTTT.

The rearrangement links TRBV6-5 to TRBJ1-4; tentative D call: TRBD1 (5 bases). Per the germline V gene, CDR1 is MNHEY and CDR2 is SVGAGI. V lost 7 bases to trimming and J lost 3 bases, with 15 bases between them. The CDR3 sequence is 15 residues long. CDR3 DNA: TGTGCCAGCAACCAAGGGTGGGGGGCTAATGAAAAACTGTTTTTT. Residues: CASNQGWGANEKLFF.

The chain carries TRBV13 and TRBJ1-3; D perhaps matches TRBD1 (6 bases). V was clipped by 3 bases and J by 8 bases, with 11 bases between them. The germline gives CDR1 PRHDT, CDR2 FYEKMQ (reference sequence). The CDR3 runs 13 residues. The CDR3 bases are TGTGCCAGCAGCTTCCAGGGGTGGGACACCATATATTTT. This encodes CASSFQGWDTIYF.

This chain connects TRBV3-1 (or the pseudogene TRBV3-2) to TRBJ2-2; 9 bases map to TRBD1. The CDR3 runs 15 residues. With V trimmed by 6 bases and J by 3 bases, 5 bases remained unmatched. Germline V gene data show CDR1 as LGHDT and CDR2 as YNNKEL (reference sequence). The CDR3 sequence is CASRAGTGYTGELFF. In DNA form, the CDR3 reads TGTGCCAGCAGAGCCGGGACAGGGTACACCGGGGAGCTGTTTTTT.

The rearrangement links TRBV27 to TRBJ1-2; 8 nucleotides align to TRBD1. J lost 5 bases, V lost 5 bases, and 25 bases had no gene match. This CDR3 is built from 20 residues. Germline V gene sequence: CDR1 MNHEY, CDR2 SMNVEV (reference sequence). The CDR3 spells CASSTRQGKHRRPGVYGYTF. The CDR3 DNA follows: TGTGCCAGCAGTACCCGACAGGGGAAACATCGACGACCGGGGGTTTATGGCTACACCTTC.

J is TRBJ2-7 and V is TRBV12-3 or TRBV12-4; D gene uncertain. The CDR3 has 12 amino acids. Trimming stripped 3 bases from V and 2 bases from J, with 5 bases between. The CDR3 protein is CASSFITYEQYV. The CDR3 nucleotides read TGTGCCAGCAGTTTCATCACCTACGAGCAGTACGTC.

The rearrangement uses TRBV24-1 and TRBJ2-2; D perhaps matches TRBD1 (6 bases). CDR1 is KGHDR and CDR2 is SFDVKD in the germline V gene. The CDR3 has 16 residues. The germline V and J ends were trimmed by 3 bases and 4 bases, with 14 bases remaining between them. This CDR3 is CATSDADSLRTGELFF. Written as DNA, the CDR3 is TGTGCCACCAGTGATGCGGACAGCCTTCGCACCGGGGAGCTGTTTTTT.